This T cell receptor (beta chain) came from a study of vaccination and CD4 T cells after COVID-19. About the research overall: The post-COVID sampling time was a median 101 days after diagnosis, ranging from 35 to 161. In culture, cells were exposed to overlapping spike peptides from SARS-CoV-2, HCoV-NL63, HCoV-OC43 and HCoV-229E.

Sequencing of cultured CD4+ T cell DNA used the Oncomine TCR Beta short-read assay. Using its own MiXCR run on the PCR reads, TCRdb lists one record per CDR3 protein. The sample carries tens of thousands of distinct CDR3 sequences, around half recorded once. As concerns this clonotype: The antigen is undetermined.

Broader study findings: Convalescent patients displayed a median about 90% of reactive clones emerging only post-vaccination.

The length of the CDR3 is 13 residues. Trimming took 9 bases from V and 4 from J; bases not matched to a gene: 7. CDR1 KGHDR and CDR2 SFDVKD come from the germline V gene. Treatment in this sample: approximately 9-day PBMC culture with coronavirus spike peptide pools or control peptides (ViraFEST assay). The V and J genes are TRBV24-1 and TRBJ1-2; TRBD1 matches 7 bases. The sequencing input was CD4+ T cells from blood, cultured in vitro. The TCR comes from a human donor who had recovered from COVID-19. Here the CDR3 reads CATEEGAGYGYTF. CDR3 sequence (DNA): TGTGCCACCGAGGAGGGGGCAGGCTATGGCTACACCTTC.